The clone carrying this T cell receptor beta chain was detected only a few times. The antigen remains undetermined. Libraries of TCR beta came from quantitative 5'-RACE with molecular barcodes. In TCRdb, the 5' RACE reads were re-called with MiXCR into one record per CDR3 protein. Here the sample spans around 340,000 distinct CDR3 sequences, about 14% being singletons. The data originate from a study of CD8 T cells in ankylosing spondylitis. Notes on the study in general: Significant enrichment of disease-linked clones was reported in matched ankylosing spondylitis synovial fluid. Previously reported in reactive arthritis synovial fluid and blood were some of the motif variants. Apparently characteristic of ankylosing spondylitis blood was a TCR beta motif (eight highly homologous variants).

The CDR3 is 15 residues long. Germline CDR1 reads DFQATT; CDR2 reads SNEGSKA (reference sequence). V was clipped by 4 bases and J by 0 bases, with 12 bases between them. The sample comprised blood, either unsorted or a sorted T cell fraction (not recorded which). The rearrangement joins TRBV20-1 to TRBJ2-2; D gene uncertain. This TCR was recovered from a male donor with ankylosing spondylitis or in good health (not recorded which). The CDR3 nucleotides read TGCAGTGCTAACCCCAGGCTAGCGAACACCGGGGAGCTGTTTTTT. Protein product: CSANPRLANTGELFF.